Described below is a single TCR beta chain sequence and its context. What it recognizes is unknown. This record belongs to a study of PD-1 blockade in mismatch repair-deficient tumors. All patients were mismatch repair deficient, assessed by either PCR or immunohistochemistry. Study-wide results and limits: After pembrolizumab, tumor-resident clones rose rapidly, then generally contracted before radiologic responses.

Produced via immunoSEQ multiplex PCR; TCRdb's table is partial and in-frame only. The data contain 120,000 or so clones, approximately 86% of them singletons. This clonotype was obtained from an adult with mismatch repair-deficient cancer. Here the sequenced sample was peripheral blood, taken 44 weeks after starting pembrolizumab.

The DNA of the CDR3 is TGTGCCAGCAGCTTCCCCGGGACAGCCACTGAAGCTTTCTTT. It translates to CASSFPGTATEAFF. The V and J genes are TRBV11-3 and TRBJ1-1; 7 positions match TRBD1. The CDR3 is made up of 14 amino acids. J was trimmed by 4 bases and V by 3 bases; bases with no gene match: 5. Germline V lookup: CDR1 SGHNT, CDR2 YENEEA.